Shown below are 17 T cell receptor beta chains from a single sample sequenced in a study of blood T cell repertoires in COVID-19 (dated by TCRdb to the early 2020s). Library preparation used the immunoSEQ multiplex PCR assay. Entries here come from immuneACCESS through TCRdb and include only in-frame sequences with V and J called. Some clones fail to appear in such tables; in the studies checked, an unresolved V gene covers under half of the shortfall, and the cause of the remainder is unknown. This sample is represented by about 240,000 clones; 70% to 85% of them were singletons. The ten largest make up roughly 9.6% of the sample. Sequenced input: peripheral blood. Every receptor here comes from a woman aged 80 or over with acute or convalescent COVID-19.

This sequence joins TRBV6-5 and TRBJ2-2, with 10 positions matching TRBD1. Losses at the gene ends were 6 bases for V and 6 bases for J; bases not matched to a gene: 7. The CDR3 consists of 15 residues. From germline, CDR1 is MNHEY and CDR2 SVGAGI. CDR3 sequence (DNA): TGTGCCAGCAGGACGACAGGGGGCGCGGCCGGGGAGCTGTTTTTT. Translated: CASRTTGGAAGELFF.

The chain links TRBV15 to TRBJ1-1, with D tentatively TRBD1 (5 bases). This CDR3 is 15 amino acids long. CDR1 LNHNV and CDR2 YYDKDF come from the germline V gene (reference sequence). Trimming shortened V by 8 bases and J by 4 bases, and 20 bases separated the two germline ends. In DNA form, the CDR3 reads TGTGCCACCGCCTCGGGAGGGGAGATGGGCACTGAAGCTTTCTTT. Protein sequence: CATASGGEMGTEAFF.

In DNA form, the CDR3 reads TGTGCCAGCTCACCCGATCTTCGGGGGGGTTCCACAGATACGCAGTATTTT. Translation gives CASSPDLRGGSTDTQYF. This sequence joins TRBV18 and TRBJ2-3; TRBD2 matches at 8 bases. With V trimmed by 3 bases and J by 2 bases, 10 bases remained unmatched. The CDR3 runs 17 residues. Germline lookup yields CDR1 KGHSH and CDR2 LQKENI. Together with reference TRBV18 and TRBJ2-3, the CDR3 gives the full variable domain: NAGVMQNPRHLVRRRGQEARLRCSPMKGHSHVYWYRQLPEEGLKFMVYLQKENIIDESGMPKERFSAEFPKEGPSILRIQQVVRGDSAAYFCASSPDLRGGSTDTQYFGPGTRLTVL.

The rearrangement uses TRBV7-9 and TRBJ2-5; 7 bases align to TRBD2. The CDR3 covers 15 residues. V was clipped by 3 bases and J by 2 bases; unmatched bases: 6. From germline, CDR1 is SEHNR and CDR2 FQNEAQ (reference sequence). DNA for the CDR3: TGTGCCAGCAGCTTTGGGGGGGGACCTCAAGAGACCCAGTACTTC. Its translation is CASSFGGGPQETQYF.

This clone has just one count. The chain recombines TRBV7-3 with TRBJ2-1; 13 bases match TRBD2. Unmatched junction bases numbered 5, after V lost 2 bases and J lost 4 bases. The CDR3 runs to 17 residues. CDR1 and CDR2 from the germline V gene are SGHTA and FQGTGA. In DNA, the CDR3 is TGTGCCAGCAGCTTAGGTCAGGGACTAGCGGGGTACAATGAGCAGTTCTTC. Its translation is CASSLGQGLAGYNEQFF.

The V gene is TRBV28, the J gene TRBJ1-2, with 9 bases identical to TRBD1. CDR3 length: 16 amino acids. V trimming: 5 bases; J trimming: 2 bases; junction bases outside the gene matches: 9. Per germline, CDR1 MDHEN and CDR2 SYDVKM. The CDR3: CASSGTGNSINYGYTF. CDR3 coding DNA: TGTGCCAGCAGTGGGACAGGGAACTCCATAAACTATGGCTACACCTTC.

The J gene is TRBJ1-5, the V gene TRBV19; maybe TRBD1 (6 bases). The germline CDR1 and CDR2 sequences are LNHDA and SQIVND (reference sequence). This CDR3 contains 14 residues. V lost 8 bases to trimming and J lost 6 bases, with 17 bases between them. CDR3 DNA sequence: TGTGCCAGTGCCCAGACAGGCATGGGTCAGCCCCAGCATTTT. Protein sequence: CASAQTGMGQPQHF.

The chain is built from TRBV10-3 and TRBJ2-4; D might be TRBD1 (5 bases). Germline-derived CDR1 and CDR2 are ENHRY and SYGVKD. V dropped 2 bases and J dropped 8 bases, with 10 bases sitting between them. The length of the CDR3 is 13 residues. CDR3 nucleotide sequence: TGTGCCATCAGTGAGCCAGGGATTCACATTCAGTACTTC. It yields the protein CAISEPGIHIQYF.

A remark on this clone: One end of the junction does not line up with germline, which may come from a read error. This rearrangement joins TRBV2 to TRBJ1-5; D possibly corresponds to TRBD1 (5 bases). This CDR3 spans 15 amino acids. The V gene's germline CDR1 is SNHLY and CDR2 FYNNEI. This CDR3 is CASREGGASNQPQHF. As DNA, the CDR3 is TGTGCCAGCAGGGAAGGTGGGGCTAGCAATCAGCCCCAGCATTTT.

This chain connects TRBV4-1 to TRBJ2-5, with TRBD1 as a possible D gene (5 bases). Germline V gene data show CDR1 as MGHRA and CDR2 as YSYEKL. The CDR3 length is 17 residues. V gave up 2 bases and J gave up 5 bases, with 21 bases separating them. The CDR3 bases are TGCGCCAGCAGCCAACAAGGGGCCCTTAACAGGTGGGAGACCCAGTACTTC. Protein sequence: CASSQQGALNRWETQYF.

This chain uses TRBV4-1 with TRBJ1-4; D is unresolved. Looked up from germline, CDR1 is MGHRA and CDR2 is YSYEKL. This CDR3 is built from 17 residues. V dropped 1 base and J dropped 0 bases, with 12 bases sitting between them. The CDR3 here is CASSQASLFATNEKLFF. The CDR3 region has the DNA TGCGCCAGCAGCCAAGCCTCCCTTTTTGCAACTAATGAAAAACTGTTTTTT.

The J gene is TRBJ1-2, the V gene TRBV30; a weak D match, TRBD1 (5 bases). The CDR3 has 13 residues. V was clipped by 0 bases and J by 4 bases, with 9 bases between them. CDR1 and CDR2 from the germline V gene are GTSNPN and SVGIG (reference sequence). CDR3 sequence reads: CAWSVYRSYGYTF. DNA for the CDR3: TGTGCCTGGAGTGTATACAGGTCCTATGGCTACACCTTC.

This clone appeared a single time. The CDR3 nucleotides read TGTGCCAGCAGCCCGAGGACACCCTCCCTACGGGAGACCCAGTACTTC. Translated, it gives CASSPRTPSLRETQYF. The rearrangement joins TRBV5-8 to TRBJ2-5, with D maybe TRBD1 (5 bases). The ends were cut back, 4 bases at V and 5 bases at J, with 21 bases in the middle. Germline CDR1 SGHTS, CDR2 YDEGEE. This CDR3 spans 16 amino acids.

The chain links TRBV7-8 to TRBJ2-7, with TRBD1 identical over 8 bases. V lost 2 bases and J lost 9; bases outside the gene matches: 12. The CDR3 consists of 15 residues. Germline values: CDR1 SGHVS, CDR2 FQNEAQ. Here the CDR3 reads CASSLYGAGQGGQYF. The CDR3 coding sequence is TGTGCCAGCAGCTTATATGGGGCCGGACAGGGCGGGCAGTACTTC.

A remark on this clone: A junction end diverges from the germline sequence, so it may reflect a read error. The chain combines TRBV14 with TRBJ2-7, with 7 bases that match TRBD1. The germline V gene has CDR1 SGHDN and CDR2 FVKESK. This CDR3 comprises 12 residues. CDR3 bases: TGTGCCAGCAGCCATGGGACAGCCCTGACTTTCTTC. The encoded protein is CASSHGTALTFF.

The rearrangement links TRBV3-1 (or the pseudogene TRBV3-2) to TRBJ1-4; D is unresolved. CDR3 length: 13 amino acids. Germline lookup yields CDR1 LGHDT and CDR2 YNNKEL (reference sequence). The V end lost 8 bases, the J end lost 4 bases, and 11 bases lay between the germline ends. The CDR3 loop reads CASRTGGNEKLFF. The CDR3 DNA sequence: TGTGCCAGCCGGACTGGAGGTAATGAAAAACTGTTTTTT.

V and J are TRBV3-1 (or the pseudogene TRBV3-2) and TRBJ1-1; the D is unclear. The ends were cut back, 1 base at V and 9 bases at J, with 6 bases in the middle. This CDR3 is 11 amino acids long. The germline CDR1 and CDR2 sequences are LGHDT and YNNKEL (reference sequence). The CDR3 DNA reads TGTGCCAGCAGCCAAGGGCAGAAAGCTTTCTTT. Protein sequence: CASSQGQKAFF.